This TCR beta chain emerged from a study of blood T cell repertoires in COVID-19. Assay used: immunoSEQ multiplex PCR; TCRdb lists only in-frame clones, some missing. The repertoire has approximately 200,000 clones, about 91% of them found once; the top ten carry approximately 2.5%. V lost 2 bases to trimming and J lost 3 bases, with 11 bases between them. The CDR3 is 14 amino acids. Germline V gene lookup returns CDR1 KGHSH and CDR2 LQKENI. The gene calls are TRBV18 and TRBJ2-7; a possible D gene is TRBD1 (5 bases). This receptor was obtained from a woman in her thirties or forties with acute COVID-19. The sequencing sample was made of PBMCs or T cells enriched from blood (not recorded which). In DNA, the CDR3 is TGTGCCAGCTCACCAGGCAGGGCTGGCTACGAGCAGTACTTC. Translating gives CASSPGRAGYEQYF.